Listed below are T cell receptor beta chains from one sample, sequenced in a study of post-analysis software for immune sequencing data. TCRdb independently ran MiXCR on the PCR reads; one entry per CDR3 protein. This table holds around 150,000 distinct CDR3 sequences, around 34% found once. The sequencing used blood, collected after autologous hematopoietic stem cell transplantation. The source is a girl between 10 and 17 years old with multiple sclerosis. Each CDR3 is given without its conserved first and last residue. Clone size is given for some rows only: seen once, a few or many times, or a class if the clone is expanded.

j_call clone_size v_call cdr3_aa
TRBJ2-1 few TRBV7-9 ASSPSELSYNEQF
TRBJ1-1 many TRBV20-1 SARSGDTEAF
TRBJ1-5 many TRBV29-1 RAARAGLLQH
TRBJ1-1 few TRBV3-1 ASSPVGQGEMNAEAF
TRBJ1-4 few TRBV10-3 AIGPGQGEKLF
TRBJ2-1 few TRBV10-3 AISATSGSEQF
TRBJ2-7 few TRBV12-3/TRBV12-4 ASSHDRFYEQY
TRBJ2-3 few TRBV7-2 ASSGLATQPHPQY
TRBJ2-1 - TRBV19 ASMVRNGQF
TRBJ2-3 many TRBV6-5 ASSSLWSGGRRADTQY
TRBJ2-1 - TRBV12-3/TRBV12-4 ASSRASYNEQF
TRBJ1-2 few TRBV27 ASSSSDRAGYGYT
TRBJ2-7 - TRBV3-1 ASSQGAGGGYEQY
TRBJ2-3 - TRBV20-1 TADPAGFTDTQY
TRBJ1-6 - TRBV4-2 ASSQGERGAYNSPLH
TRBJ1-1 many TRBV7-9 ASSLLPKNTEAF
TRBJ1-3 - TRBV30 AWSRDSGSGNTIY
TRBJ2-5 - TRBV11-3 ASSPSWGGETQY
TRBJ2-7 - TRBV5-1 ASSFRGTNYEQY
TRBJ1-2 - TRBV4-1 ASSQDVVGTRGYT
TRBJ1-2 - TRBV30 AWSGAPVGYT
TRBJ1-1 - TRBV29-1 SVGFDTEAF
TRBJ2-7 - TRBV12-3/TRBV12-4 ASSFLGYEQY
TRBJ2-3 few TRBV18 ASSLAGETDTQY
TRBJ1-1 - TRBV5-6 ASSPLTGSMNTEAF
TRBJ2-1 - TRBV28 TSTASAFYNEQF
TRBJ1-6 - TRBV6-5 ASSLLGQLNPPLH
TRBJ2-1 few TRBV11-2 ASSLERSSHNEQF
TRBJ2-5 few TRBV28 ASSWGRETQY
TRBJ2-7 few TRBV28 ASSVLRANRVWTYEQY
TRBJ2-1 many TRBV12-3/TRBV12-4 ASRLSSGGNNEQF
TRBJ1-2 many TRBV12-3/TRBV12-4 ASSLTGDSGYT
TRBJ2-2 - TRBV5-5 AGSLAAGPSTGELF
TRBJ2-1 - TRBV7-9 ASSLRVGTAGEQF
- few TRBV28 ASSSDRFLETQY
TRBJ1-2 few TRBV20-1 SATHGTGANYGYT